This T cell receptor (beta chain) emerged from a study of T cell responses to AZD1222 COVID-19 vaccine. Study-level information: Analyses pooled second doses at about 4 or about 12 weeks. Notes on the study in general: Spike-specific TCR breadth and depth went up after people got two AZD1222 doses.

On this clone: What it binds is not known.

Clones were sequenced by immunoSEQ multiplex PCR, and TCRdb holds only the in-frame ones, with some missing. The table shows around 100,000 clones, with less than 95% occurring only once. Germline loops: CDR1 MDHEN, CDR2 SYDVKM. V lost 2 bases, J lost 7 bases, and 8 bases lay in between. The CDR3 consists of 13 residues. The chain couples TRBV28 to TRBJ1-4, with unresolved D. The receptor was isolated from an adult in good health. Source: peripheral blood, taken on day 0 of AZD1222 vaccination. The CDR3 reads CASSLGSGEKLFF. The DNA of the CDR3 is TGTGCCAGCAGTTTAGGTTCGGGTGAAAAACTGTTTTTT.